The source of this T cell receptor (beta chain) is a study of blood T cell repertoires in COVID-19. This CDR3 is built from 14 residues. Germline CDR1 reads SGHTA; CDR2 reads FQGNSA. With 2 bases removed from V and 0 bases from J, the gap between germline ends came to 7 bases. Comments on this clone: The same CDR3 arises from other DNA sequences in this sample as well.

Profiling relied on immunoSEQ multiplex PCR, and the TCRdb table lists in-frame clones only, not all of them. The top ten clones hold 1.9% of a sample with 200,000 to 250,000 clones, 82% of them seen once. Sequencing was carried out using peripheral blood. This rearrangement joins TRBV7-2 to TRBJ1-1; the D gene is possibly TRBD1 (5 bases). This TCR derives from a woman aged 80 or older with acute or convalescent COVID-19. CDR3 residues: CASSLTGMNTEAFF. The DNA for the CDR3 is TGTGCCAGCAGCTTAACAGGCATGAACACTGAAGCTTTCTTT.